This T cell receptor (beta chain) appears in the sequencing data of a study of shared clonotypes between healthy human individuals. About the study: Donors had three CD4 naive, three CD4 memory, two CD8 naive and one CD8 memory plate apiece. Study results and caveats: Generally, estimated richness proved larger in naive subsets than it did in memory subsets.

Every donor was a Caucasian adult from Nashville, Tennessee. On this clone: Its antigen remains unidentified.

TCRdb's table, derived via immunoSEQ multiplex PCR, lists solely in-frame clones and lacks some. The repertoire has about 230,000 clones, 60% to 70% of them found once; the top ten carry approximately 12%. Germline V lookup: CDR1 SGHKS, CDR2 YYEKEE (reference sequence). Trimming took 5 bases from V and 1 from J, leaving 2 bases between them. The CDR3 runs 11 residues. The sequencing sample was made of memory CD4+ T cells sorted from blood. Documented subset: CD45RA-negative fraction. The clonotype was recovered from a man aged 25 to 40 in good health. J is TRBJ2-3 and V is TRBV5-5; D gene unclear. CDR3 bases: TGTGCCAGCAGGGGCACAGATACGCAGTATTTT. It translates to CASRGTDTQYF.